This TCR beta chain was sequenced in a study of human T cells and chemical hapten exposure (dated by TCRdb to the early 2020s). Looking at the study overall: For sensitization, 2% DPC in acetone was applied to a roughly 2 cm by roughly 2 cm area of upper inner arm skin. Weekly therapeutic DPC doses were additionally applied to the scalp of patients throughout the approximately 24-week study period. Patch testing on the upper back used Finn chambers containing 0.01% DPC, with scoring done after 6 days according to International Contact Dermatitis Research Group standards. The mostly female patient cohort included alopecia areata with under or over 50% scalp involvement, alopecia totalis and alopecia universalis. The libraries were sequenced as a pool, and the TCR yield per sample differed mostly because of small variations in library volumes within the pool. In alopecia patients, the study followed how the peripheral blood TCR repertoire changed in vivo over primary and secondary sensitization to diphenylcyclopropenone (DPC), a hapten. Blood samples were taken from patients before sensitization (week 0) and at 2, 6 and about 24 weeks after DPC sensitization. Blood for TCR sequencing was provided by twenty-nine alopecia patients at one to four time points (pre-sensitization, 2, 6 and 24 weeks). Results and caveats for the whole study, not just this receptor: Compared with pre-sensitization or healthy control sets, expanded TCRs formed significantly more large CDR3 similarity clusters, which is consistent with antigen-driven responses. After repeated subsampling, the strength of the expansion versus patch-test correlation and the threshold at which it became significant changed. Patch test score was positively correlated with the number of PT1 expanded TCRs, with significance at thresholds 8, 16 and 32 but not at 4. No change with DPC sensitization was found in the number of TCRs above 1 in 1000 frequency, and no evidence of global repertoire structure alterations was found. Alopecia, a presumed autoimmune disease, was present in all patients, so the immune response of the patients might differ from that of healthy individuals.

Reading from cysteine to phenylalanine, the CDR3 counts 13 amino acids. Just the 39-base CDR3 DNA is kept, in frame starting at base 1. CDR1 and CDR2, looked up from the germline V gene, are MGHRA and YSYEKL. In regard to this clonotype: Which antigen it targets is not known. The junction differs from germline at one of its ends, possibly a read error.

Read against the paper, the sample's time point label means: pre-sensitization, week 0. The label giving this sample's treatment or condition can be read as: therapeutic diphenylcyclopropenone sensitization with weekly scalp DPC. At every patch-test visit, the blood draw took place before the patch test was put on. Patients were considered eligible if aged 18 to 70, diagnosed with alopecia and deemed suitable for DPC therapy, and patients were excluded if pregnant. Total RNA was isolated from unfractionated whole blood collected in Tempus Blood RNA tubes. To prepare the library, RACE was applied. Sequencing instrument: NextSeq 500. During library preparation, unique molecular identifiers were attached to individual cDNA molecules so that TCRs could be counted in a quantitative, reproducible way. For every blood RNA sample, sequencing covered both the TCR alpha and TCR beta chains. The study's processing was this. A median of about 87,000 TCRs per sample was observed, with a range of about 23,224 to 690,600. The Decombinator software suite was used to annotate V, J and CDR3 in the TCR reads. For PS versus PT1 abundance plots, all samples were subsampled to the same number of TCRs (28,000). TCRs were defined as expanded if absent before sensitization and observed at least eight times at the 2-week time point. TCRdb reprocessing: public reads trimmed at Q25 with fastp, clones called with MiXCR, in-frame beta chains kept. Here each entry gathers all rows of one CDR3 protein and keeps the most common genes and DNA. These V and J calls originate from TCRdb's pipeline instead of the authors' own analysis. For this sample the table gives around 56,000 distinct CDR3 sequences, of which roughly 9.8% were detected only once. The leading ten clones occupy around 10% of the sample.

This TCR came from a man aged 40-49 years with alopecia areata. Some clones in this sample may be carry-over from other donors' samples. The material sequenced was whole blood, taken in connection with sensitization to the hapten diphenylcyclopropenone (DPC). The chain couples TRBV4-1 to TRBJ2-7, and possibly TRBD2, on 5 matching bases. The DNA reads TGCGCCAGCAGCAAAGAGGGATTCTACGAGCAGTACTTC. Translation gives CASSKEGFYEQYF.